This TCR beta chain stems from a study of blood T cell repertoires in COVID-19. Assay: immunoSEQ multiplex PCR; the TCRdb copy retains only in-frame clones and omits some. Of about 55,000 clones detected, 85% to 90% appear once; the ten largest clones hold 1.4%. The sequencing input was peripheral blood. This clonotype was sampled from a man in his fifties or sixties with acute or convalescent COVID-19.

The CDR3 DNA follows: TGCGCCAGCAGCCAAGGAGGTCGGACAGCTAATGAAAAACTGTTTTTT. Translating it yields CASSQGGRTANEKLFF. The chain employs TRBV4-3 and TRBJ1-4, with D possibly TRBD1 on 6 matching bases. V lost 1 base to trimming and J lost 3 bases, with 12 bases between them. The germline V gene encodes CDR1 LGHNA and CDR2 YSLEER. This CDR3 is 16 amino acids long.